The next 21 T cell receptor beta chains were all read from a single sample in a study of OX40 agonist ivuxolimab in advanced cancers. This table comes from immunoSEQ multiplex PCR, and its TCRdb copy is limited to in-frame clones, with some not included. The top ten clones hold around 0.96% of a sample with 55,000 to 90,000 clones, roughly 80% of them seen once. This specimen was CD4+ or CD8+ T cells sorted from blood, taken in a trial of the OX40 agonist ivuxolimab. The receptors originated from an adult with an advanced solid tumor such as melanoma, head and neck, liver or kidney cancer.

There are a few counts of this clone. V is TRBV6-4 and J is TRBJ1-5, with D tentatively TRBD1 (6 bases). This CDR3 has 13 amino acids. Germline V CDR1 and CDR2: MRHNA, SNTAGT. V was shortened by 6 bases and J by 11 bases, with 17 bases between the two germline ends. CDR3 sequence: CASRMGHPKAQHF. The CDR3 DNA reads as TGTGCCAGCAGGATGGGACATCCCAAGGCCCAGCATTTT.

This chain uses TRBV5-1 with TRBJ2-5; unclear D gene. This CDR3 is built from 13 residues. CDR1 is SGHRS and CDR2 is YFSETQ in the germline V gene. The ends were cut back, 4 bases at V and 5 bases at J, with 12 bases in the middle. The CDR3 DNA is TGCGCCAGCAGCCCCCTCCTCACGGAGACCCAGTACTTC. It yields the protein CASSPLLTETQYF.

The chain is built from TRBV27 and TRBJ2-6; TRBD1 agrees at 10 bases. V gave up 2 bases and J gave up 4 bases; unmatched junction bases: 8. The V gene's germline CDR1 is MNHEY and CDR2 SMNVEV (reference sequence). The CDR3 contains 18 residues. This chain's CDR3 is CASSLLTGGASGANVLTF. CDR3 in DNA: TGTGCCAGCAGTTTACTGACAGGGGGCGCTTCAGGGGCCAACGTCCTGACTTTC.

The table lists this clone with a few counts. An end of the junction differs from the germline gene, which may be a read error. This chain joins TRBV5-6 and TRBJ1-2, with D maybe TRBD1 (6 bases). The CDR3 covers 14 residues. Germline CDR1 SGHDT, CDR2 YYEEEE. The CDR3 nucleotides read TGTGCCAGCAGCCAGAAGTGGCGGGACACGGGTTCCTCCTTC. This sequence encodes CASSQKWRDTGSSF. The full variable domain, rest sourced from reference TRBV5-6 and TRBJ1-2, is DAGVTQSPTHLIKTRGQQVTLRCSPKSGHDTVSWYQQALGQGPQFIFQYYEEEERQRGNFPDRFSGHQFPNYSSELNVNALLLGDSALYLCASSQKWRDTGSSFGSGTRLTVV.

This chain joins TRBV6-5 and TRBJ2-7; 7 bases are a match to TRBD2. V dropped 4 bases and J dropped 0; count of bases not matched to a gene: 9. CDR3 size: 16 residues. The V gene's germline CDR1 is MNHEY and CDR2 SVGAGI. CDR3 region: CASSSRAGVGSYEQYF. CDR3 sequence (DNA): TGTGCCAGCAGTTCCCGTGCGGGGGTCGGCTCCTACGAGCAGTACTTC.

The chain recombines TRBV10-3 with TRBJ1-2; D gene uncertain. From germline, CDR1 is ENHRY and CDR2 SYGVKD. The CDR3 is made up of 13 amino acids. Trimming removed 3 bases from V and 10 bases from J, with 15 bases in between. The CDR3, as DNA: TGTGCCATCAGTGATTTTGGCCAGCCTTCCTACACCTTC. It specifies CAISDFGQPSYTF.

This chain uses TRBV28 with TRBJ1-4, with D maybe TRBD1 (5 bases). Germline loops: CDR1 MDHEN, CDR2 SYDVKM. Trimming left V 5 bases short and J 0 bases short, with 10 bases between. The CDR3 has 15 amino acids. The CDR3 sequence is CASSAGGATNEKLFF. The CDR3 nucleotides are TGTGCCAGCAGTGCCGGGGGTGCAACTAATGAAAAACTGTTTTTT.

A few counts support this clone. The chain recombines TRBV10-3 with TRBJ2-1; TRBD1 or TRBD2 may be the D gene (5 bases each). This CDR3 comprises 14 residues. V lost 11 bases and J 8 bases, leaving 22 bases between the germline ends. CDR1 ENHRY and CDR2 SYGVKD come from the germline V gene. CDR3 region: CAVGDGRSVDEQFF. The CDR3 DNA reads as TGTGCCGTGGGGGATGGGCGGTCGGTAGATGAGCAGTTCTTC.

The rearrangement joins TRBV5-4 to TRBJ2-7; TRBD2 agrees at 7 bases. This CDR3 is 15 amino acids long. V lost 1 base to trimming and J lost 9 bases; unmatched junction nucleotides: 13. From germline, CDR1 is SGHNT and CDR2 YYREEE (reference sequence). CDR3: CASSLWEGPLRGQYF. CDR3 nucleotides: TGTGCCAGCAGCTTGTGGGAGGGTCCACTTCGGGGGCAGTACTTC. The whole variable domain, filled in from reference TRBV5-4 and TRBJ2-7, reads ETGVTQSPTHLIKTRGQQVTLRCSSQSGHNTVSWYQQALGQGPQFIFQYYREEENGRGNFPPRFSGLQFPNYSSELNVNALELDDSALYLCASSLWEGPLRGQYFGPGTRLTVT.

Worth noting for this clone: Other DNA variants within this sample encode the same CDR3. J is TRBJ1-5 and V is TRBV5-8; no clear D. Germline loops: CDR1 SGHTS, CDR2 YDEGEE. Trimming stripped 0 bases from V and 2 bases from J, with 9 bases between. This CDR3 comprises 15 residues. CDR3 nucleotides: TGTGCCAGCAGCTTGGTCGGACGGGGCAATCAGCCCCAGCATTTT. It encodes CASSLVGRGNQPQHF.

The chain joins TRBV2 to TRBJ1-2; D remains ambiguous. CDR3 size: 18 residues. The V and J ends lost 7 bases and 1 base respectively, with 25 bases between them. Germline CDR1 SNHLY, CDR2 FYNNEI. The chain's CDR3 is CASNRLRGFSRDNYGYTF. In DNA, the CDR3 is TGTGCCAGCAACCGTTTGAGAGGCTTCTCACGAGATAACTATGGCTACACCTTC.

This clone showed up just once. This chain connects TRBV5-1 to TRBJ2-1; 15 bases map to TRBD2. Looked up from germline, CDR1 is SGHRS and CDR2 is YFSETQ. CDR3 length equals 19 residues. V lost 2 bases to trimming and J lost 4 bases; unmatched junction nucleotides: 10. The CDR3 reads CASSLSGRTSGGAYNEQFF. As DNA, the CDR3 is TGCGCCAGCAGCTTATCCGGTAGGACTAGCGGGGGGGCTTACAATGAGCAGTTCTTC.

The CDR3 here is CASSPRQGAVTQYF. The CDR3 coding sequence is TGCGCCAGCAGCCCCAGACAGGGCGCAGTGACCCAGTACTTC. This chain connects TRBV5-1 to TRBJ2-5, with 7 positions matching TRBD1. The V gene end was trimmed by 4 bases and the J gene end by 7 bases; junction bases not matched to a gene: 10. The CDR3 is made up of 14 amino acids. The germline V gene encodes CDR1 SGHRS and CDR2 YFSETQ.

This clone was recorded many times. The V gene is TRBV5-1, the J gene TRBJ1-5; D is unresolved. Trimming took 5 bases from V and 0 from J, leaving 12 bases between them. The V gene's germline CDR1 is SGHRS and CDR2 YFSETQ. The CDR3 runs 15 residues. CDR3 nucleotides: TGCGCCAGCAGTTACGTACCAAATAGCAATCAGCCCCAGCATTTT. Its protein product is CASSYVPNSNQPQHF.

As DNA, the CDR3 is TGTGCCAGCTCACGCCCCGGGGGACAGGGACAGCAGTACTTC. Residues: CASSRPGGQGQQYF. V usage is TRBV18 and J usage is TRBJ2-7; TRBD1 aligns across 9 bases. J was trimmed by 8 bases and V by 4 bases; bases with no gene match: 9. Germline CDR1 is KGHSH and CDR2 is LQKENI. The CDR3 contains 14 residues.

The chain uses TRBV18 and TRBJ2-3, with 12 bases identical to TRBD2. This CDR3 has 20 amino acids. Losses at the gene ends were 0 bases for V and 2 bases for J; bases not matched to a gene: 12. Germline V lookup: CDR1 KGHSH, CDR2 LQKENI. The CDR3 bases are TGTGCCAGCTCACCACCGGGTTTAAGAACTAGCGGGGGGCACACAGATACGCAGTATTTT. Translated: CASSPPGLRTSGGHTDTQYF.

The chain links TRBV27 to TRBJ1-2; D uncertain. The CDR3 runs to 13 residues. Trimming cost V 0 bases and J 4 bases, with 6 bases left between them. Germline V gene sequence: CDR1 MNHEY, CDR2 SMNVEV (reference sequence). The CDR3 nucleotides are TGTGCCAGCAGTTTATCGAACAGCTATGGCTACACCTTC. As protein: CASSLSNSYGYTF.

V and J are TRBV7-2 and TRBJ1-3, with 9 nucleotides matching TRBD1. The CDR3 sequence is 16 residues long. CDR1 SGHTA and CDR2 FQGNSA come from the germline V gene. Unmatched junction bases numbered 8, after V lost 4 bases and J lost 4 bases. The DNA of the CDR3 is TGTGCCAGCAGCTCCCGCCGGGACAGGGTGGGAAACACCATATATTTT. Its protein product is CASSSRRDRVGNTIYF.

The V and J genes are TRBV19 and TRBJ2-1; 8 bases line up with TRBD2. The junction had 21 bases not matched to a gene; V was cut back by 2 bases and J by 0 bases. The CDR3 has 22 residues. Germline values: CDR1 LNHDA, CDR2 SQIVND (reference sequence). CDR3 residues: CASSITRGGWTTRGLSYNEQFF. CDR3 nucleotides: TGTGCCAGTAGTATAACCCGGGGGGGGTGGACCACCCGGGGGCTCTCCTACAATGAGCAGTTCTTC.

The rearrangement joins TRBV7-2 to TRBJ2-1, with D possibly TRBD2 on 5 matching bases. The ends were cut back, 7 bases at V and 0 bases at J, with 7 bases in the middle. The CDR3 has 13 residues. CDR1 is SGHTA, CDR2 FQGNSA, per germline. CDR3 loop: CASKRSSYNEQFF. The CDR3 DNA reads TGTGCCAGCAAGCGGAGCTCCTACAATGAGCAGTTCTTC.

CDR3 nucleotides: TGTGCCAGTAGTATCCCTAGCGTCTCCTACAATGAGCAGTTCTTC. Encoded protein: CASSIPSVSYNEQFF. The rearrangement links TRBV19 to TRBJ2-1; weak D call: TRBD2 (6 bases). The V and J ends lost 3 bases and 0 bases respectively, with 9 bases between them. Germline V gene data show CDR1 as LNHDA and CDR2 as SQIVND (reference sequence). The CDR3 has 15 amino acids.